This T cell receptor beta chain was documented in a study of CDR3 diversity in severe acne. At least ten counts were recorded for this clonotype. TCRdb reprocessed the PCR reads with MiXCR, giving one entry per CDR3 protein. The table lists roughly 100,000 distinct CDR3 sequences, roughly 51% of them singletons, with 9.5% to 15% in the top ten. V was pared by 6 bases and J by 3 bases, with 17 bases between. CDR3 size: 15 residues. Germline loops: CDR1 MNHNS, CDR2 SASEGT. The sequencing sample was made of blood. This chain connects TRBV6-1 to TRBJ1-1, with D tentatively TRBD1 (5 bases). This sequence was found in a male donor with acne. The CDR3 region is CASRRGTGWDTEAFF. Written as DNA, the CDR3 is TGTGCCAGCAGAAGAGGGACGGGATGGGACACTGAAGCTTTCTTT.